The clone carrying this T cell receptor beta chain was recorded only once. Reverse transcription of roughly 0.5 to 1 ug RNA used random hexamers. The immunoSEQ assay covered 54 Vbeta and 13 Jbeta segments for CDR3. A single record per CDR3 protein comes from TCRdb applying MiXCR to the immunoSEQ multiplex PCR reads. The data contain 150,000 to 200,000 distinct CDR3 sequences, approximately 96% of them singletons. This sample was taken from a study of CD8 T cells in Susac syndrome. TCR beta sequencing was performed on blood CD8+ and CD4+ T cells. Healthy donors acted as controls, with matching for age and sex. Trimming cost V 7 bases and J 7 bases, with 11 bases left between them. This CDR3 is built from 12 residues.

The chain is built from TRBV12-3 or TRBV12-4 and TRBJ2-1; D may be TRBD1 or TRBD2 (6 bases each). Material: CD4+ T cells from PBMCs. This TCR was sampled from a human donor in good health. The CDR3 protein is CASTQGGNEQFF. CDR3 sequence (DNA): TGTGCCAGCACCCAAGGGGGGAATGAGCAGTTCTTC.